These 29 T cell receptor beta chains came from one sample sequenced in a study of T-cell memory formation after mild COVID-19. TCRdb re-called the 5' RACE reads with MiXCR, one entry per CDR3 protein. This repertoire shows 180,000 or so distinct CDR3 sequences, roughly 11% found once; its top ten account for roughly 3.8%. Input material: PBMCs or a T cell subset sorted from them (not recorded which). The receptors were gathered from a man aged 18 to 29 who had mild COVID-19 (a few samples of this study predate the infection). Cell type and time point are not known.

The chain recombines TRBV5-1 with TRBJ2-1; the D call may be TRBD1 or TRBD2 (5 bases each). Trimming pared 2 bases from V and 5 bases from J, leaving 14 bases between. The length of the CDR3 is 15 residues. The germline V gene has CDR1 SGHRS and CDR2 YFSETQ. This chain's CDR3 is CASSLPGPLNNEQFF. CDR3 nucleotide sequence: TGCGCCAGCAGCTTACCGGGACCTCTTAACAATGAGCAGTTCTTC.

This clonotype was found a few times. The V and J genes are TRBV20-1 and TRBJ2-5; no clear D. V was cut by 0 bases and J by 5 bases, with 4 bases left in between. CDR3 length: 11 residues. The germline CDR1 and CDR2 sequences are DFQATT and SNEGSKA (reference sequence). The CDR3 reads CSARERETQYF. The DNA of the CDR3 is TGCAGTGCTAGAGAACGGGAGACCCAGTACTTC.

This clonotype was recorded a few times. The rearrangement uses TRBV5-1 and TRBJ2-7; D gene unclear. This CDR3 has 13 residues. Trimming pared 2 bases from V and 4 bases from J, leaving 10 bases between. From germline, CDR1 is SGHRS and CDR2 YFSETQ. The CDR3, as DNA: TGCGCCAGCAGCTTCAAGACGAAGTACGAGCAGTACGTC. Its protein is CASSFKTKYEQYV.

The chain uses TRBV29-1 and TRBJ2-1, with 10 bases lining up with TRBD1. This CDR3 region has 12 residues. The germline V gene encodes CDR1 SQVTM and CDR2 ANQGSEA. The V and J ends lost 6 bases and 8 bases, in that order; junction bases with no gene match: 4. Written as DNA, the CDR3 is TGCAGCGTCCAGGGGACAGGGGATGAGCAGTTCTTC. Its translation: CSVQGTGDEQFF.

This clonotype has at least ten counts. The chain is built from TRBV5-1 and TRBJ2-1; D perhaps matches TRBD2 (6 bases). CDR3 length equals 14 residues. With 4 bases removed from V and 4 bases from J, the gap between germline ends came to 12 bases. Germline values: CDR1 SGHRS, CDR2 YFSETQ. For the CDR3, the DNA is TGCGCCAGCAGCAGGTCTAGCGTATACAATGAGCAGTTCTTC. Translation: CASSRSSVYNEQFF. The complete variable domain, with remaining parts taken from reference TRBV5-1 and TRBJ2-1, reads KAGVTQTPRYLIKTRGQQVTLSCSPISGHRSVSWYQQTPGQGLQFLFEYFSETQRNKGNFPGRFSGRQFSNSRSEMNVSTLELGDSALYLCASSRSSVYNEQFFGPGTRLTVL.

This clonotype was observed many times. The chain joins TRBV7-2 to TRBJ2-3; TRBD2 matches at 11 bases. Per germline, CDR1 SGHTA and CDR2 FQGNSA. V shed 5 bases and J 2 bases; nucleotides not matched to a gene: 6. The CDR3 runs 16 residues. CDR3 loop: CASSDRLAGPTDTQYF. The CDR3 bases are TGTGCCAGCAGCGATAGACTAGCGGGGCCCACAGATACGCAGTATTTT.

The table lists this clonotype with a few counts. The chain is built from TRBV5-1 and TRBJ2-6; possibly TRBD1 for D (5 bases). V lost 4 bases to trimming and J lost 0 bases, with 11 bases between them. The CDR3 is made up of 16 amino acids. CDR1 SGHRS and CDR2 YFSETQ come from the germline V gene. The CDR3 bases are TGCGCCAGCAGCCTAGACGACAGCTCTGGGGCCAACGTCCTGACTTTC. Translation gives CASSLDDSSGANVLTF.

The rearrangement links TRBV7-9 to TRBJ2-7, with D hard to call. Trimming cost V 6 bases and J 3 bases, with 18 bases left between them. The CDR3 covers 15 residues. The V gene's germline CDR1 is SEHNR and CDR2 FQNEAQ (reference sequence). CDR3 in amino acids: CASSKLVPGIYEQYF. For the CDR3, the DNA is TGTGCCAGCAGTAAGCTTGTCCCAGGAATCTACGAGCAGTACTTC.

The rearrangement joins TRBV10-3 to TRBJ1-2, with a tentative D call TRBD1 (5 bases). The CDR3 is made up of 15 amino acids. The germline V and J ends were trimmed by 0 bases and 3 bases, with 11 bases remaining between them. Germline CDR1 is ENHRY and CDR2 is SYGVKD. In nucleotides, the CDR3 is TGTGCCATCAGTGAGTCAGGGGAAACATACTATGGCTACACCTTC. Translation: CAISESGETYYGYTF.

This chain joins TRBV5-6 and TRBJ2-3, with 7 bases aligning to TRBD1. The CDR3 has 14 amino acids. The V gene's germline CDR1 is SGHDT and CDR2 YYEEEE. Unmatched junction bases numbered 7, after V lost 3 bases and J lost 6 bases. CDR3 sequence: CASSSDRVVDTQYF. The CDR3 region has the DNA TGTGCCAGCAGCTCCGACAGGGTGGTCGATACGCAGTATTTT.

This sequence joins TRBV7-2 and TRBJ2-3; 9 bases map to TRBD2. V trimming: 1 base; J trimming: 5 bases; junction bases outside the gene matches: 7. This CDR3 is built from 16 residues. CDR1 SGHTA and CDR2 FQGNSA come from the germline V gene. The CDR3 here is CASSLEVRGGQDTQYF. The CDR3 bases are TGTGCCAGCAGCTTAGAGGTGCGGGGGGGCCAAGATACGCAGTATTTT.

A note on this clonotype: The germline gene is not matched at one end of the junction; a read error may be the cause. The chain carries TRBV4-1 and TRBJ1-2; D not certain. The germline CDR1 and CDR2 sequences are MGHRA and YSYEKL. The CDR3 sequence is 12 residues long. Here the CDR3 DNA reads TGCGCCAGCAGCCAAGATAACAGATTTAGGGCCTTC. Its translation: CASSQDNRFRAF.

This clonotype turned up a few times. J is TRBJ1-5 and V is TRBV4-1; no definite D call. This CDR3 is built from 14 residues. V lost 2 bases to trimming and J lost 3 bases, with 8 bases between them. Germline V gives CDR1 MGHRA, CDR2 YSYEKL. The CDR3 loop is CASSQRGDNQPQHF. The CDR3 DNA is TGCGCCAGCAGCCAACGTGGGGACAATCAGCCCCAGCATTTT.

The chain is built from TRBV12-3 or TRBV12-4 and TRBJ2-3; D unresolved. The CDR3 extends over 14 amino acids. V gave up 7 bases and J gave up 6 bases, with 17 bases separating them. The CDR3 protein is CASTTRAQPDTQYF. CDR3 in DNA: TGTGCCAGCACCACCCGGGCTCAGCCGGATACGCAGTATTTT.

This clonotype was observed a handful of times. The gene calls are TRBV9 and TRBJ2-3; possibly TRBD1 for D (5 bases). In germline, CDR1 is SGDLS, CDR2 YYNGEE. CDR3 length: 15 amino acids. V shed 0 bases and J shed 6 bases, with 14 bases lying between them. Written as DNA, the CDR3 is TGTGCCAGCAGCGTAGAGGCAGGGTATTCGGATACGCAGTATTTT. Its protein is CASSVEAGYSDTQYF. The entire variable domain, with the rest obtained from reference TRBV9 and TRBJ2-3, is as follows: DSGVTQTPKHLITATGQRVTLRCSPRSGDLSVYWYQQSLDQGLQFLIQYYNGEERAKGNILERFSAQQFPDLHSELNLSSLELGDSALYFCASSVEAGYSDTQYFGPGTRLTVL.

This clonotype was observed a few times. This chain connects TRBV18 to TRBJ2-7; 9 positions agree with TRBD2. The CDR3 sequence is 14 residues long. CDR1 is KGHSH and CDR2 is LQKENI in the germline V gene. Losses at the gene ends were 6 bases for V and 4 bases for J; bases not matched to a gene: 7. The CDR3 nucleotides read TGTGCCAGCTCCGTAGCGGGGGTGAAATACGAGCAGTACTTC. It translates to CASSVAGVKYEQYF.

In its sample, this clonotype was seen a few times. The chain couples TRBV12-3 or TRBV12-4 to TRBJ2-4; D remains ambiguous. There are 11 residues in the CDR3. Trimming took 5 bases from V and 2 from J, leaving 1 base between them. The CDR3 bases are TGTGCCAGCAGTCCCAAAAACATTCAGTACTTC. Amino acids: CASSPKNIQYF.

V and J are TRBV7-9 and TRBJ2-5, with 10 bases lining up with TRBD1. The V gene's germline CDR1 is SEHNR and CDR2 FQNEAQ (reference sequence). The CDR3 has 15 residues. The V and J ends lost 8 bases and 4 bases, in that order; junction bases with no gene match: 10. The CDR3: CASGQGTGARETQYF. The CDR3 nucleotides are TGTGCCAGCGGACAGGGGACAGGGGCGAGAGAGACCCAGTACTTC.

This clonotype came up a few times. The CDR3 DNA is TGTGCCAGCAGCTTAGGAGGAGGCACCGGGGAGCTGTTTTTT. Translated: CASSLGGGTGELFF. This chain joins TRBV7-9 and TRBJ2-2; possible D gene TRBD2, 5 bases. CDR1 and CDR2 from the germline V gene are SEHNR and FQNEAQ (reference sequence). V lost 1 base, J lost 4 bases, and 7 bases lay in between. This CDR3 is built from 14 residues.

Only a few counts were recorded for this clonotype. J is TRBJ2-3 and V is TRBV10-3; 11 nucleotides align to TRBD2. CDR3 size: 14 residues. Germline V gives CDR1 ENHRY, CDR2 SYGVKD. Trimming cost V 7 bases and J 4 bases; bases outside gene matches: 4. The CDR3 sequence: CAITSSGGSDTQYF. CDR3 DNA sequence: TGTGCCATCACTTCTAGCGGGGGGTCAGATACGCAGTATTTT.

The CDR3 spells CASSNAGAYEQYF. In DNA form, the CDR3 reads TGTGCCAGCTCAAACGCAGGGGCCTACGAGCAGTACTTC. The chain joins TRBV18 to TRBJ2-7, with a tentative D call TRBD1 (6 bases). Between the trimmed V and J ends, which lost 5 bases and 2 bases, there was a span of 10 bases. The germline CDR1 and CDR2 sequences are KGHSH and LQKENI. The CDR3 runs 13 residues.

Here the CDR3 DNA reads TGTGCCAGCAGTCCCGGGGGGATAGCCAAAAACATTCAGTACTTC. Protein: CASSPGGIAKNIQYF. The chain recombines TRBV6-5 with TRBJ2-4; 7 nucleotides line up with TRBD2. The V and J ends lost 5 bases and 0 bases, in that order; junction bases with no gene match: 4. CDR3 length equals 15 residues. In germline, CDR1 is MNHEY, CDR2 SVGAGI.

This clonotype came up a few times. This sequence joins TRBV5-1 and TRBJ1-2; 7 nucleotides agree with TRBD1. V trimming: 0 bases; J trimming: 6 bases; junction bases outside the gene matches: 2. Germline V gene lookup returns CDR1 SGHRS and CDR2 YFSETQ. CDR3 length: 13 residues. The CDR3 loop is CASSLAQGDGYTF. CDR3 DNA: TGCGCCAGCAGCTTGGCCCAGGGGGATGGCTACACCTTC.

This chain uses TRBV20-1 with TRBJ1-2, with D possibly being TRBD1 (6 bases). The CDR3 loop spans 15 amino acids. The V end lost 0 bases, the J end lost 4 bases, and 15 bases lay between the germline ends. CDR1 is DFQATT, CDR2 SNEGSKA, per germline (reference sequence). The CDR3 is CSARDRTDPSYGYTF. CDR3 in DNA: TGCAGTGCTAGAGACAGGACAGACCCGAGCTATGGCTACACCTTC.

About this clonotype itself: A much larger clone sits a single nucleotide away, making a read error possible. V usage is TRBV11-2 and J usage is TRBJ2-2; D is uncertain. The CDR3 has 13 amino acids. CDR1 SGHAT and CDR2 FQNNGV come from the germline V gene. The CDR3 DNA reads TGTGCCAGCAGCTCCGCCTTCACCGTGGAGCTGTTTTTT. It codes for CASSSAFTVELFF. Filled out from reference TRBV11-2 and TRBJ2-2, the complete variable domain reads EAGVAQSPRYKIIEKRQSVAFWCNPISGHATLYWYQQILGQGPKLLIQFQNNGVVDDSQLPKDRFSAERLKGVDSTLKIQPAKLEDSAVYLCASSSAFTVELFFGEGSRLTVL.

There are many counts of this clonotype. This chain joins TRBV7-9 and TRBJ1-3; TRBD1 matches at 8 bases. CDR3 length: 14 residues. With V trimmed by 5 bases and J by 0 bases, 0 bases remained unmatched. The germline CDR1 and CDR2 sequences are SEHNR and FQNEAQ (reference sequence). Here the CDR3 reads CASSTGGSGNTIYF. The CDR3 region has the DNA TGTGCCAGCAGCACAGGGGGCTCTGGAAACACCATATATTTT.

The rearrangement uses TRBV10-3 and TRBJ2-5; TRBD2 matches at 11 bases. CDR1 ENHRY and CDR2 SYGVKD come from the germline V gene. The trim removed 4 bases at V and 4 bases at J, leaving 2 bases unmatched. There are 14 residues in the CDR3. CDR3 sequence: CAISGTSGGETQYF. CDR3 sequence (DNA): TGTGCCATCAGTGGTACTAGCGGGGGAGAGACCCAGTACTTC.

This clonotype has ten or more counts. CDR3: CASNKRGGEYGYTF. The CDR3 DNA follows: TGTGCCAGCAACAAACGCGGGGGGGAATATGGCTACACCTTC. The J gene is TRBJ1-2, the V gene TRBV6-6; weak D call: TRBD1 (5 bases). Germline-derived CDR1 and CDR2 are MNHNY and SVGAGI (reference sequence). CDR3 length: 14 amino acids. Between the trimmed V and J ends, which lost 7 bases and 5 bases, there was a span of 17 bases.

This clonotype was picked up a small number of times. This rearrangement joins TRBV5-5 to TRBJ2-1; D may be TRBD2 (6 bases). In germline, CDR1 is SGHKS, CDR2 YYEKEE (reference sequence). This CDR3 region has 14 residues. V lost 5 bases to trimming and J lost 5 bases, with 14 bases between them. CDR3 DNA sequence: TGTGCCAGCAGGGAGGGGCCCGTCCACAATGAGCAGTTCTTC. It yields the protein CASREGPVHNEQFF.